The TCR beta chain under discussion was sequenced for a study of blood T cell repertoires in COVID-19. Across the whole study: Samples came from the United States, Italy and Spain, spanning acute and convalescent COVID-19. The analysed material was cDNA or gDNA that came from T cells, B-cell-depleted T cells, or PBMCs.

Some clones are missing from TCRdb's copy, which holds only in-frame ones; the method was immunoSEQ multiplex PCR. The profile covers roughly 190,000 clones, with around 80% appearing a single time and about 15% taken by the ten largest. V lost 1 base and J lost 10, with 13 bases in between. Germline CDR1 SGHAT, CDR2 FQNNGV. The CDR3 contains 13 residues. This sequence originates from a man aged 25 to 40 with active or convalescent COVID-19. The chain recombines TRBV11-2 with TRBJ1-1; perhaps TRBD1 as D (6 bases). Input material: peripheral blood. CDR3 DNA sequence: TGTGCCAGCAGCTTAGGGCAGGGGAGGGTAGCTTTCTTT. This translates into CASSLGQGRVAFF.